Following are 20 T cell receptor beta chains from one sample sequenced in a study of cytomegalovirus exposure and HLA in healthy donors. A multiplex PCR was run with 60 Vbeta primers and 13 Jbeta primers. Generated by immunoSEQ multiplex PCR, the TCRdb table keeps only in-frame clones and is missing some. This table has about 110,000 clones, around three quarters appearing once. Sequencing was done on a sample of PBMCs. The receptor source for this set is a boy under 18 in good health and CMV-seronegative.

The gene calls are TRBV7-9 and TRBJ2-5; 8 bases map to TRBD1. J gave up 4 bases and V 2 bases, and 3 bases lay outside the gene matches. Germline-derived CDR1 and CDR2 are SEHNR and FQNEAQ (reference sequence). There are 14 residues in the CDR3. Written as DNA, the CDR3 is TGTGCCAGCAGCTTACGACAGGGGAGAGAGACCCAGTACTTC. Translation: CASSLRQGRETQYF.

This clone has a handful of counts. The chain recombines TRBV13 with TRBJ1-1; 7 bases map to TRBD1. Germline V gene data show CDR1 as PRHDT and CDR2 as FYEKMQ (reference sequence). V lost 4 bases, J lost 1 base, and 6 bases stayed unmatched. CDR3 length equals 15 residues. The CDR3 spells CASSSPRQGNTEAFF. Written as DNA, the CDR3 is TGTGCCAGCAGCTCCCCCCGACAGGGGAACACTGAAGCTTTCTTT.

This clone turned up a few times. The gene calls are TRBV5-6 and TRBJ1-6, with D uncertain. The CDR3 loop spans 14 amino acids. The V end lost 0 bases, the J end lost 6 bases, and 7 bases lay between the germline ends. The V gene's germline CDR1 is SGHDT and CDR2 YYEEEE. CDR3 region: CASSLGGGNSPLHF. CDR3 DNA: TGTGCCAGCAGCTTGGGGGGAGGTAATTCACCCCTCCACTTT.

V and J are TRBV28 and TRBJ1-5, with D possibly TRBD1 on 5 matching bases. V was trimmed by 4 bases and J by 7 bases, leaving 11 bases between them. Germline loops: CDR1 MDHEN, CDR2 SYDVKM. This CDR3 spans 13 amino acids. The CDR3 here is CASSSTGRQPQHF. The DNA for the CDR3 is TGTGCCAGCAGTTCTACAGGCCGACAGCCCCAGCATTTT.

This clone showed up just once. Other DNA variants within this sample encode the same CDR3. The chain is built from TRBV9 and TRBJ2-3, with a possible D match to TRBD1 (6 bases). Per germline, CDR1 SGDLS and CDR2 YYNGEE. V lost 1 base and J 0 bases, leaving 6 bases between the germline ends. The CDR3 length is 14 residues. CDR3 coding DNA: TGTGCCAGCAGCGTAAGGGGGAGCACAGATACGCAGTATTTT. Its protein product is CASSVRGSTDTQYF.

Of note for this clone: At one end the junction does not follow the germline gene, possibly because of a read error. The rearrangement links TRBV6-1 to TRBJ1-4; 10 nucleotides agree with TRBD1. Germline CDR1 and CDR2: MNHNS and SASEGT. The CDR3 spans 13 residues. The CDR3 coding sequence is TGTGTCAGCCGTGGGACAGGGGATGAAAAACTGTTTTTT. It yields the protein CVSRGTGDEKLFF.

The gene calls are TRBV4-3 and TRBJ2-7; D gene uncertain. There are 13 residues in the CDR3. Between the trimmed V and J ends, which lost 0 bases and 5 bases, there was a span of 8 bases. Germline V gene sequence: CDR1 LGHNA, CDR2 YSLEER. In DNA form, the CDR3 reads TGCGCCAGCAGCCAAGAGGCCCGCCACGAGCAGTACTTC. Encoded protein: CASSQEARHEQYF.

This clone was seen a single time. As DNA, the CDR3 is TGTGCCAGCAGCAAAGCGAAAATAGCGGGAGAACAAGAGACCCAGTACTTC. It translates to CASSKAKIAGEQETQYF. V and J are TRBV21-1 and TRBJ2-5; TRBD2 was called by the table and not checked on the DNA. TRBV21-1 is described as a pseudogene. The CDR3 has 17 residues.

This sequence joins TRBV20-1 and TRBJ2-5; no clear D. CDR3 length equals 11 residues. Germline CDR1 and CDR2: DFQATT and SNEGSKA (reference sequence). With 2 bases removed from V and 4 bases from J, the gap between germline ends came to 5 bases. DNA for the CDR3: TGCAGTGCTAGAACTACAGAGACCCAGTACTTC. Amino acid sequence: CSARTTETQYF.

The chain recombines TRBV5-4 with TRBJ2-1; D is possibly TRBD2 (6 bases). Per the germline V gene, CDR1 is SGHNT and CDR2 is YYREEE (reference sequence). CDR3 size: 15 residues. The germline V and J ends were trimmed by 0 bases and 2 bases, with 9 bases remaining between them. CDR3 bases: TGTGCCAGCAGCTTGGGGACGGGGGCCTACAATGAGCAGTTCTTC. Amino acid sequence: CASSLGTGAYNEQFF.

This clone appeared once. CDR3 protein: CASSATPGTGGTEAFF. The CDR3 nucleotides read TGTGCCAGCAGTGCCACCCCCGGGACAGGGGGCACTGAAGCTTTCTTT. This chain joins TRBV6-1 and TRBJ1-1, with 11 bases aligning to TRBD1. V shed 4 bases, J shed 4 bases, and the junction held 8 bases outside the gene matches. Germline lookup yields CDR1 MNHNS and CDR2 SASEGT. The CDR3 totals 16 residues.

The CDR3 region has the DNA TGTGCCATCAGAGGACCGGCGGGAGGAGGAGCAGATACGCAGTATTTT. Translation: CAIRGPAGGGADTQYF. The V and J genes are TRBV10-3 and TRBJ2-3, with TRBD2 matching 8 bases. The germline V gene encodes CDR1 ENHRY and CDR2 SYGVKD. The J segment lost 4 bases and the V segment lost 6 bases, leaving 12 bases of the junction unmatched. The CDR3 runs 16 residues.

The V call is TRBV5-1, the J call TRBJ2-5; TRBD1 aligns across 7 bases. Unmatched junction bases numbered 9, after V lost 4 bases and J lost 3 bases. Per the germline V gene, CDR1 is SGHRS and CDR2 is YFSETQ. The CDR3 has 15 amino acids. The CDR3 spells CASSRDRVVEETQYF. CDR3 sequence (DNA): TGCGCCAGCAGCCGCGACAGGGTAGTGGAAGAGACCCAGTACTTC.

This clone was recorded a few times. The chain uses TRBV6-1 and TRBJ1-1; D is perhaps TRBD1 (6 bases). Germline lookup yields CDR1 MNHNS and CDR2 SASEGT. V lost 5 bases and J 4 bases, leaving 14 bases between the germline ends. CDR3 length equals 14 residues. The DNA for the CDR3 is TGTGCCAGCAGTAAAACAGGGTTAGGCACTGAAGCTTTCTTT. Translated: CASSKTGLGTEAFF.

The rearrangement joins TRBV28 to TRBJ2-7; 7 bases line up with TRBD1. V shed 8 bases, J shed 3 bases, and the junction held 16 bases outside the gene matches. The CDR3 loop spans 16 amino acids. The germline V gene has CDR1 MDHEN and CDR2 SYDVKM. The CDR3 sequence is CASWGRGSQGVYEQYF. For the CDR3, the DNA is TGTGCCAGCTGGGGACGAGGGTCTCAGGGGGTCTACGAGCAGTACTTC.

This chain connects TRBV11-2 to TRBJ2-1; TRBD2 matches at 14 bases. Germline V gene sequence: CDR1 SGHAT, CDR2 FQNNGV. The J segment lost 7 bases and the V segment lost 6 bases, leaving 11 bases of the junction unmatched. The CDR3 loop spans 17 amino acids. The CDR3 loop is CASRHPGTSGSKNEQFF. The CDR3 DNA reads as TGTGCCAGCAGACATCCCGGGACTAGCGGGAGTAAAAATGAGCAGTTCTTC.

The chain has TRBV7-7 and TRBJ2-2; weak D call: TRBD1 (6 bases). The CDR3 extends over 13 amino acids. The germline V and J ends were trimmed by 8 bases and 3 bases, with 10 bases remaining between them. CDR1 SSHAT and CDR2 FNYEAQ come from the germline V gene (reference sequence). CDR3 amino acids: CASGQTHTGELFF. The CDR3 DNA reads as TGTGCCAGCGGACAGACGCACACCGGGGAGCTGTTTTTT. The full variable domain, completed using reference TRBV7-7 and TRBJ2-2, is GAGVSQSPRYKVTKRGQDVTLRCDPISSHATLYWYQQALGQGPEFLTYFNYEAQPDKSGLPSDRFSAERPEGSISTLTIQRTEQRDSAMYRCASGQTHTGELFFGEGSRLTVL.

The J gene is TRBJ1-5, the V gene TRBV28; perhaps TRBD1 as D (5 bases). In germline, CDR1 is MDHEN, CDR2 SYDVKM. The CDR3 is 18 residues long. The V gene lost 3 bases and the J gene lost 0 bases, with 18 bases spanning the gap. The CDR3 nucleotides are TGTGCCAGCAGTTTTCTCCTCCGGGCAGGGAATAGCAATCAGCCCCAGCATTTT. Its protein product is CASSFLLRAGNSNQPQHF. The complete variable domain, with remaining parts taken from reference TRBV28 and TRBJ1-5, reads DVKVTQSSRYLVKRTGEKVFLECVQDMDHENMFWYRQDPGLGLRLIYFSYDVKMKEKGDIPEGYSVSREKKERFSLILESASTNQTSMYLCASSFLLRAGNSNQPQHFGDGTRLSIL.

The sample holds a few counts of this clone. The V gene is TRBV2, the J gene TRBJ2-6; D remains unclear. Germline V gene sequence: CDR1 SNHLY, CDR2 FYNNEI. The CDR3 consists of 13 residues. Trimming cost V 8 bases and J 0 bases, with 5 bases left between them. CDR3 protein: CASDTSGANVLTF. The CDR3, as DNA: TGTGCCAGCGACACCTCTGGGGCCAACGTCCTGACTTTC.

This rearrangement joins TRBV5-4 to TRBJ1-2, with TRBD1 as a possible D gene (5 bases). This CDR3 is 12 amino acids long. Deletions cut 3 bases from V and 10 bases from J, with 13 bases between. Germline V lookup: CDR1 SGHNT, CDR2 YYREEE (reference sequence). Here the CDR3 DNA reads TGTGCCAGCAGCTGGGGGGAGGAGCTCTACACCTTC. It codes for CASSWGEELYTF.